The 4 T cell receptor beta chains given below trace back to one sample, sequenced in a study of regulatory T cells in long-lasting Graves disease. Time point meaning: persistent/refractory GD, antithyroid drugs over 5 years with positive TRAb. Generation of the TCR library employed RNA extracted from PBMCs. HTBI primers from iRepertoire and Arm-PCR of CDR3 regions yielded the TCR beta libraries. TCRdb re-called the multiplex PCR reads through MiXCR, storing one row per CDR3 protein. The sample contains 300,000 to 400,000 distinct CDR3 sequences, roughly 21% of which appear only once. The sequenced sample was peripheral blood mononuclear cells (PBMCs), obtained when the disease was refractory, from a patient treated with antithyroid drugs. These TCRs come from a female donor with Graves disease.

There are many counts of this clonotype. The V call is TRBV2, the J call TRBJ1-4; D perhaps matches TRBD1 (6 bases). V gave up 6 bases and J gave up 3 bases, with 11 bases separating them. Germline CDR1 reads SNHLY; CDR2 reads FYNNEI. The CDR3 has 14 amino acids. The CDR3 DNA reads TGTGCCAGCAGAACACAGGGTTCTAATGAAAAACTGTTTTTT. As protein: CASRTQGSNEKLFF.

This clonotype was counted many times. The chain uses TRBV28 and TRBJ2-2; TRBD2 matches 12 bases. The junction had 13 bases not matched to a gene; V was cut back by 5 bases and J by 9 bases. The germline gives CDR1 MDHEN, CDR2 SYDVKM. This CDR3 has 17 residues. The CDR3 sequence is CASSPWTSGASSRELFF. The CDR3 region has the DNA TGTGCCAGCAGTCCATGGACTAGCGGGGCCAGTAGCCGGGAGCTGTTTTTT.

The J gene is TRBJ1-6, the V gene TRBV3-1, with D unresolved. CDR3 size: 16 residues. The germline V and J ends were trimmed by 3 bases and 7 bases, with 16 bases remaining between them. Germline V gene data show CDR1 as LGHDT and CDR2 as YNNKEL (reference sequence). The CDR3 loop reads CASSQVFQALNSPLHF. CDR3 nucleotides: TGTGCCAGCAGCCAGGTCTTTCAGGCCCTGAATTCACCCCTCCACTTT.

The sample holds many counts of this clonotype. The chain is built from TRBV11-3 and TRBJ1-1; TRBD1 is a possible D gene (6 bases). CDR3 size: 15 residues. V was clipped by 1 base and J by 5 bases, with 14 bases between them. Germline V gene sequence: CDR1 SGHNT, CDR2 YENEEA. The CDR3 DNA follows: TGTGCCAGCAGCTTAGGTGGAGGGGGGCAAACTGAAGCTTTCTTT. It codes for CASSLGGGGQTEAFF.